A single TCR beta chain is shown here with its context. Its antigen is as yet unknown. This sample was included in a study of T cell responses to AZD1222 COVID-19 vaccine. The germline gives CDR1 SEHNR, CDR2 FQNEAQ (reference sequence). This CDR3 is 15 amino acids long. V lost 3 bases, J lost 5 bases, and 16 bases lay in between. Only in-frame clones appear in the TCRdb table, and some are missing; sequencing was by immunoSEQ multiplex PCR. The sample consists of approximately 190,000 clones, approximately 91% of them appearing once. Study-level results: Two doses of AZD1222 preceded a rise in Spike-specific TCR breadth and depth.

The sample in question was peripheral blood, obtained on day 0 of AZD1222 vaccination. The chain couples TRBV7-9 to TRBJ2-5; D is uncertain. This sequence was found in an adult in good health. This CDR3 reads CASSLPPSSEETQYF. The CDR3 DNA reads as TGTGCCAGCAGCTTGCCGCCCTCTTCCGAGGAGACCCAGTACTTC.